These 32 T cell receptor beta chains were sequenced from one sample in a study of T-cell reconstitution after alpha-beta-depleted transplantation in children. Library preparation (for TCRbeta) was performed with unique molecular identifiers. From the PCR reads, TCRdb called clonotypes with MiXCR, one entry per CDR3 protein. The sample holds around 800,000 distinct CDR3 sequences, under 20% seen once. The sequencing used PBMCs, mostly from graft donor cells, collected 360 days after TCRalphabeta/CD19-depleted stem cell transplant. The source of these receptors is a male patient younger than 18 who had a stem cell transplant for acute lymphoblastic leukemia, so the T cells may come from the graft donor.

Only a few counts were recorded for this clonotype. The rearrangement links TRBV6-5 to TRBJ2-3; D is uncertain. Germline CDR1 is MNHEY and CDR2 is SVGAGI. V lost 5 bases and J 6 bases, leaving 9 bases between the germline ends. The CDR3 covers 12 residues. The CDR3 DNA follows: TGTGCCAGCAGTGCCGTCTTTGATACGCAGTATTTT. It codes for CASSAVFDTQYF.

This clonotype appeared a few times. V usage is TRBV5-1 and J usage is TRBJ2-1; D perhaps matches TRBD2 (5 bases). V lost 4 bases and J 0 bases, leaving 11 bases between the germline ends. The CDR3 is 15 residues long. Germline V gives CDR1 SGHRS, CDR2 YFSETQ. The CDR3 nucleotides read TGCGCCAGCAGCAATGGACTTATCTCCTACAATGAGCAGTTCTTC. It translates to CASSNGLISYNEQFF.

The gene calls are TRBV7-9 and TRBJ1-4; no clear D. V was trimmed by 2 bases and J by 4 bases, leaving 11 bases between them. Germline V gene sequence: CDR1 SEHNR, CDR2 FQNEAQ (reference sequence). The CDR3 spans 15 residues. The CDR3, as DNA: TGTGCCAGCAGCTTATTTACACTTCATAATGAAAAACTGTTTTTT. It codes for CASSLFTLHNEKLFF.

V is TRBV6-1 and J is TRBJ1-2, with D possibly being TRBD1 (6 bases). Germline V gene data show CDR1 as MNHNS and CDR2 as SASEGT. The germline V and J ends were trimmed by 6 bases and 7 bases, with 21 bases remaining between them. This CDR3 has 15 amino acids. The CDR3 region has the DNA TGTGCCAGCAGCGCAACAGCAGGGGCGGTGGCTGGCTACACCTTC. This sequence encodes CASSATAGAVAGYTF.

The J gene is TRBJ2-3, the V gene TRBV4-1, with TRBD2 matching over 11 bases. Germline CDR1 and CDR2: MGHRA and YSYEKL. The CDR3 runs to 18 residues. V gave up 4 bases and J gave up 5 bases; unmatched junction bases: 14. This CDR3 is CASSRQLKTSGIIDTQYF. CDR3 bases: TGCGCCAGCAGCCGACAGCTCAAGACTAGCGGGATTATAGATACGCAGTATTTT.

The rearrangement joins TRBV12-3 or TRBV12-4 to TRBJ2-7; D is ambiguous. The V end was cut by 3 bases, the J end by 2 bases, with 8 bases between. The CDR3 length is 13 residues. In DNA form, the CDR3 reads TGTGCCAGCAGTTTCTACAAGCCCTACGAGCAGTACTTC. It specifies CASSFYKPYEQYF.

The rearrangement links TRBV18 to TRBJ2-1; TRBD2 might be the D (6 bases). The V gene lost 3 bases and the J gene lost 1 base, with 13 bases spanning the gap. The CDR3 sequence is 16 residues long. CDR1 KGHSH and CDR2 LQKENI come from the germline V gene. CDR3 in amino acids: CASSPQEGLSYNEQFF. The CDR3 region has the DNA TGTGCCAGCTCACCTCAGGAGGGTCTATCCTACAATGAGCAGTTCTTC. The full variable domain, in which reference TRBV18 and TRBJ2-1 provide the parts outside the CDR3, is NAGVMQNPRHLVRRRGQEARLRCSPMKGHSHVYWYRQLPEEGLKFMVYLQKENIIDESGMPKERFSAEFPKEGPSILRIQQVVRGDSAAYFCASSPQEGLSYNEQFFGPGTRLTVL.

This clonotype appeared many times. V is TRBV4-1 and J is TRBJ2-5, with 15 bases fitting TRBD2. V lost 0 bases, J lost 3 bases, and 5 bases stayed unmatched. CDR1 is MGHRA, CDR2 YSYEKL, per germline. The CDR3 has 18 residues. The DNA for the CDR3 is TGCGCCAGCAGCCAAGATCTTGGGACTAGCGGGAGGAAAGAGACCCAGTACTTC. Protein sequence: CASSQDLGTSGRKETQYF.

The CDR3 DNA reads as TGTGCCAGTAGACCCCCGGGGGTCGCTGAAGCTTTCTTT. Its translation: CASRPPGVAEAFF. The chain has TRBV19 and TRBJ1-1; tentative D call: TRBD1 (5 bases). CDR1 and CDR2 (germline): LNHDA, SQIVND (reference sequence). This CDR3 has 13 residues. V was trimmed by 6 bases and J by 6 bases, leaving 14 bases between them.

V and J are TRBV2 and TRBJ2-3, with TRBD1 as a possible D gene (6 bases). The CDR3 runs to 19 residues. Germline CDR1 SNHLY, CDR2 FYNNEI. The V and J ends lost 3 bases and 4 bases respectively, with 26 bases between them. The CDR3 spells CASSDRPDSPPGWADTQYF. The DNA of the CDR3 is TGTGCCAGCAGTGATCGACCGGACAGCCCACCTGGTTGGGCAGATACGCAGTATTTT.

J is TRBJ1-5 and V is TRBV7-2; D is undetermined. The CDR3 extends over 10 amino acids. CDR1 and CDR2 (germline): SGHTA, FQGNSA. V shed 5 bases and J shed 10 bases, with 6 bases lying between them. The CDR3 protein is CASSPRPQHF. As DNA, the CDR3 is TGTGCCAGCAGCCCCCGCCCCCAGCATTTT. Based on the CDR3 plus reference TRBV7-2 and TRBJ1-5, the full variable domain is GAGVSQSPSNKVTEKGKDVELRCDPISGHTALYWYRQSLGQGLEFLIYFQGNSAPDKSGLPSDRFSAERTGGSVSTLTIQRTQQEDSAVYLCASSPRPQHFGDGTRLSIL.

Of note for this clonotype: The CDR3 end shows no conserved phenylalanine or tryptophan, and so a read error is likely. V usage is TRBV6-5 and J usage is TRBJ1-2; no firm D call. Germline loops: CDR1 MNHEY, CDR2 SVGAGI. Trimming removed 0 bases at V and 3 bases at J, with 5 bases between. The CDR3 is made up of 13 amino acids. The CDR3 is CASSYSPDYGYTI. CDR3 nucleotide sequence: TGTGCCAGCAGTTACTCTCCAGACTATGGCTACACCATC.

This clonotype was seen a few times. The rearrangement joins TRBV7-8 to TRBJ1-5, with TRBD1 matching 10 bases. From germline, CDR1 is SGHVS and CDR2 FQNEAQ. This CDR3 has 18 residues. Unmatched junction bases numbered 6, after V lost 1 base and J lost 0 bases. The CDR3 reads CASSLGDRGRYSNQPQHF. CDR3 in DNA: TGTGCCAGCAGCTTAGGGGACAGGGGACGCTATAGCAATCAGCCCCAGCATTTT.

V is TRBV5-5 and J is TRBJ1-5, with D perhaps matching TRBD1 (5 bases). The CDR3 is 18 amino acids. CDR1 and CDR2 (germline): SGHKS, YYEKEE (reference sequence). V was trimmed by 2 bases and J by 6 bases, leaving 24 bases between them. The CDR3 bases are TGTGCCAGCAGCTTTTTAGGACGCAGTTTTTCGGACATTCAGCCCCAGCATTTT. Translation gives CASSFLGRSFSDIQPQHF.

This clonotype occurred many times. The chain has TRBV5-1 and TRBJ2-2, with D unclear. This CDR3 has 13 amino acids. Between the trimmed V and J ends, which lost 0 bases and 8 bases, there was a span of 8 bases. The germline V gene encodes CDR1 SGHRS and CDR2 YFSETQ. Here the CDR3 reads CASSLVAPGELFF. The DNA for the CDR3 is TGCGCCAGCAGCTTGGTGGCTCCGGGGGAGCTGTTTTTT. Combining the CDR3 with reference TRBV5-1 and TRBJ2-2 gives the whole variable domain KAGVTQTPRYLIKTRGQQVTLSCSPISGHRSVSWYQQTPGQGLQFLFEYFSETQRNKGNFPGRFSGRQFSNSRSEMNVSTLELGDSALYLCASSLVAPGELFFGEGSRLTVL.

The V gene is TRBV20-1, the J gene TRBJ2-2, with D perhaps TRBD1 or TRBD2 (5 bases each). This CDR3 contains 14 residues. CDR1 and CDR2 from the germline V gene are DFQATT and SNEGSKA (reference sequence). V lost 5 bases and J lost 5, with 15 bases in between. Here the CDR3 DNA reads TGCAGTGCTTGGGGGTCCCTCCTGACCGGGGAGCTGTTTTTT. Translation: CSAWGSLLTGELFF.

The V and J genes are TRBV30 and TRBJ2-1; 9 nucleotides align to TRBD2. The ends lost 0 bases at V and 13 bases at J; junction bases unmatched: 10. The CDR3 sequence is 14 residues long. CDR1 and CDR2 from the germline V gene are GTSNPN and SVGIG (reference sequence). The CDR3 DNA is TGTGCCTGGAGTGTAAAGGGACTAGCAATTAGCCAGTTCTTC. Protein: CAWSVKGLAISQFF.

This clonotype came up once. J is TRBJ2-1 and V is TRBV3-1; D not certain. Trimming cost V 2 bases and J 0 bases, with 11 bases left between them. The germline V gene encodes CDR1 LGHDT and CDR2 YNNKEL (reference sequence). This CDR3 comprises 16 residues. CDR3 sequence reads: CASSQRLASSYNEQFF. The CDR3 region has the DNA TGTGCCAGCAGCCAACGCCTGGCCAGCTCCTACAATGAGCAGTTCTTC.

The chain has TRBV11-2 and TRBJ2-7, with D perhaps TRBD2 (7 bases). Germline values: CDR1 SGHAT, CDR2 FQNNGV. Trimming took off 1 base at V and 3 bases at J, with 19 bases between the two ends. The CDR3 runs 17 residues. For the CDR3, the DNA is TGTGCCAGCAGCTTAGCCTTGGTGGGGGGGGCACTCTACGAGCAGTACTTC. It translates to CASSLALVGGALYEQYF.

A single count supports this clonotype. The CDR3 DNA follows: TGCGCCAGCAGCCAGCCCTTCGGAGTTGAGCAGTTCTTC. Protein: CASSQPFGVEQFF. The chain links TRBV4-1 to TRBJ2-1; no firm D call. V lost 3 bases to trimming and J lost 9 bases, with 12 bases between them. The CDR3 length is 13 residues. Germline CDR1 and CDR2: MGHRA and YSYEKL.

This clonotype was detected only a few times. V is TRBV7-3 and J is TRBJ2-3, with 7 bases lining up with TRBD2. CDR1 and CDR2 (germline): SGHTA, FQGTGA. The V and J ends lost 3 bases and 0 bases, in that order; junction bases with no gene match: 6. The CDR3 runs 16 residues. The DNA of the CDR3 is TGTGCCAGCAGCTTTTGGGGTAGCGGGAGCACAGATACGCAGTATTTT. It is translated as CASSFWGSGSTDTQYF.

This clonotype was found a few times. The chain links TRBV5-5 to TRBJ2-7; no definite D call. Trimming removed 3 bases from V and 6 bases from J, with 7 bases in between. In germline, CDR1 is SGHKS, CDR2 YYEKEE (reference sequence). The CDR3 loop spans 11 amino acids. The CDR3 sequence is CASSSWGEQYF. The CDR3 region has the DNA TGTGCCAGCAGCTCGTGGGGCGAGCAGTACTTC.

V gene TRBV27 combines with J gene TRBJ2-5, with 8 bases matching TRBD2. The CDR3 consists of 15 residues. From germline, CDR1 is MNHEY and CDR2 SMNVEV (reference sequence). Losses at the gene ends were 4 bases for V and 1 base for J; bases not matched to a gene: 5. The CDR3 DNA reads as TGTGCCAGCAGTTGGACTAGCTATTCCCAAGAGACCCAGTACTTC. Its translation is CASSWTSYSQETQYF.

The rearrangement uses TRBV4-2 and TRBJ1-1; D call uncertain. Looked up from germline, CDR1 is LGHNA and CDR2 is YNFKEQ. Between the trimmed V and J ends, which lost 3 bases and 1 base, there was a span of 9 bases. There are 14 residues in the CDR3. The CDR3: CASSQVRQNTEAFF. The CDR3 DNA reads TGTGCCAGCAGCCAGGTACGACAGAACACTGAAGCTTTCTTT.

This clonotype turned up a few times. This chain joins TRBV14 and TRBJ2-5; TRBD2 aligns across 11 bases. CDR1 SGHDN and CDR2 FVKESK come from the germline V gene. The V segment lost 4 bases and the J segment 3 bases; nucleotides outside the gene matches: 7. The CDR3 extends over 16 amino acids. In nucleotides, the CDR3 is TGTGCCAGCAGCCCACCGGGACTAGCGGATAAAGAGACCCAGTACTTC. Translating gives CASSPPGLADKETQYF.

This chain links TRBV29-1 with TRBJ2-7; the D gene is possibly TRBD1 (7 bases). This CDR3 has 13 residues. CDR1 SQVTM and CDR2 ANQGSEA come from the germline V gene. Trimming shortened V by 5 bases and J by 2 bases, and 13 bases separated the two germline ends. The CDR3 loop reads CSVSRGAPYEQYF. The DNA of the CDR3 is TGCAGCGTTTCCAGGGGGGCCCCCTACGAGCAGTACTTC.

Comments on this clonotype: This may arise from a read error, as a much more abundant clone is one base away. The chain combines TRBV12-3 or TRBV12-4 with TRBJ2-5, with TRBD2 as a possible D gene (5 bases). CDR3 length equals 14 residues. V gave up 4 bases and J gave up 5 bases, with 14 bases separating them. CDR3 amino acids: CASSSVPGKETQYF. For the CDR3, the DNA is TGTGCCAGCAGTTCAGTCCCGGGGAAGGAGACCCAGTACTTC.

This clonotype occurred a few times. This chain uses TRBV7-9 with TRBJ2-5; a weak D match, TRBD1 (6 bases). CDR1 and CDR2 from the germline V gene are SEHNR and FQNEAQ (reference sequence). The CDR3 runs 15 residues. Trimming removed 6 bases at V and 2 bases at J, with 16 bases between. The CDR3 bases are TGTGCCAGCAGGCTTCCGACAGGCATACAAGAGACCCAGTACTTC. Its protein product is CASRLPTGIQETQYF.

The chain employs TRBV11-2 and TRBJ2-5, with 9 nucleotides matching TRBD1. The CDR3 spans 20 residues. Trimming cost V 3 bases and J 2 bases; bases outside gene matches: 19. Germline CDR1 SGHAT, CDR2 FQNNGV. CDR3 coding DNA: TGTGCCAGCAGCTTTCACAGGGGGCTCGGGGCTAGCCTCTTTCAAGAGACCCAGTACTTC. Protein product: CASSFHRGLGASLFQETQYF.

Only a few counts were recorded for this clonotype. The V gene is TRBV6-5, the J gene TRBJ2-1, with 9 bases identical to TRBD2. Germline V gene data show CDR1 as MNHEY and CDR2 as SVGAGI. With 2 bases clipped from V and 6 bases from J, the junction kept 8 bases outside the gene matches. CDR3 length: 16 residues. CDR3 bases: TGTGCCAGCAGTTACAGTATCGCGGGAGGGGGCAATGAGCAGTTCTTC. Encoded protein: CASSYSIAGGGNEQFF.

This clonotype turned up a few times. The chain uses TRBV11-2 and TRBJ2-5; D may be TRBD1 (6 bases). Trimming shortened V by 6 bases and J by 5 bases, and 13 bases separated the two germline ends. Germline V gene lookup returns CDR1 SGHAT and CDR2 FQNNGV. The CDR3 runs to 13 residues. The CDR3 region is CASRSGETETQYF. CDR3 nucleotide sequence: TGTGCCAGCAGATCAGGGGAAACTGAGACCCAGTACTTC.

The chain recombines TRBV20-1 with TRBJ2-7; TRBD2 is a possible D gene (6 bases). Trimming pared 1 base from V and 2 bases from J, leaving 21 bases between. The CDR3 has 17 amino acids. Per the germline V gene, CDR1 is DFQATT and CDR2 is SNEGSKA (reference sequence). The CDR3 region has the DNA TGCAGTGCTAGAGCCCGAGAGGGACTCCTGCCGCCCTACGAGCAGTACTTC. Translation: CSARAREGLLPPYEQYF.